Included here is one T cell receptor (beta chain) sequence, with context. Its specificity is unknown. Sample-barcoded 5' priming and a J-beta primer mix drove a second PCR of roughly 6 to 12 cycles. TCRdb independently ran MiXCR on the 5' RACE reads; one entry per CDR3 protein. Of 730,000 or so distinct CDR3 sequences in the sample, around 38% were seen once. The sample providers were healthy Caucasian people from Russia, aged roughly 6 to 95. The sample belongs to a study of blood T cells in healthy people across ages. General observations from the study: It was held that the diversity estimates obtained from one million T cells were underestimates. The percentage of naive T cells correlated strongly with TCR beta diversity.

This CDR3 region has 14 residues. Per germline, CDR1 SGHVS and CDR2 FQNEAQ. The V gene lost 5 bases and the J gene lost 0 bases, with 10 bases spanning the gap. This chain uses TRBV7-8 with TRBJ1-1; D perhaps matches TRBD1 (6 bases). The sequencing sample was made of blood. The origin of this receptor is a man aged 80 or over in good health. DNA of the CDR3: TGTGCCAGCAGCCCAAACAGGGTGAACACTGAAGCTTTCTTT. It yields the protein CASSPNRVNTEAFF.